Below are 11 T cell receptor beta chains sequenced from a single sample in a study of blood T cell repertoires in COVID-19. Sequencing was performed with immunoSEQ multiplex PCR; in TCRdb, only in-frame clones are kept and a portion is missing. In the table there are approximately 59,000 clones, about 81% of which are singletons. Specimen: peripheral blood. The receptors stem from a man older than 75 with acute or convalescent COVID-19.

This rearrangement joins TRBV2 to TRBJ1-3; tentative D call: TRBD1 (5 bases). The ends were cut back, 4 bases at V and 1 base at J, with 17 bases in the middle. The CDR3 contains 17 residues. Germline values: CDR1 SNHLY, CDR2 FYNNEI. The CDR3 here is CASSGGRLAISGNTIYF. CDR3 nucleotide sequence: TGTGCCAGCAGTGGGGGGAGGCTAGCTATTTCTGGAAACACCATATATTTT.

The chain has TRBV10-3 and TRBJ1-1, with 9 bases fitting TRBD1. V shed 10 bases and J 0 bases; nucleotides not matched to a gene: 6. Per germline, CDR1 ENHRY and CDR2 SYGVKD. This CDR3 comprises 14 residues. This CDR3 reads CATWGTGLNTEAFF. DNA for the CDR3: TGTGCCACCTGGGGGACAGGGCTGAACACTGAAGCTTTCTTT.

The J gene is TRBJ1-1, the V gene TRBV4-1; D is perhaps TRBD1 (6 bases). Trimming pared 0 bases from V and 4 bases from J, leaving 9 bases between. Per germline, CDR1 MGHRA and CDR2 YSYEKL. The CDR3 extends over 14 amino acids. The DNA for the CDR3 is TGCGCCAGCAGCCAAGAGGGGGCACGCACTGAAGCTTTCTTT. Protein product: CASSQEGARTEAFF.

The V call is TRBV5-4, the J call TRBJ2-3; maybe TRBD2 (7 bases). Germline-derived CDR1 and CDR2 are SGHNT and YYREEE (reference sequence). Trimming took off 3 bases at V and 0 bases at J, with 17 bases between the two ends. The CDR3 length is 17 residues. The CDR3 DNA sequence: TGTGCCAGCAGCTGGGGGGGCCCCCGATCTAGCACAGATACGCAGTATTTT. This encodes CASSWGGPRSSTDTQYF. The full variable domain, rest sourced from reference TRBV5-4 and TRBJ2-3, is ETGVTQSPTHLIKTRGQQVTLRCSSQSGHNTVSWYQQALGQGPQFIFQYYREEENGRGNFPPRFSGLQFPNYSSELNVNALELDDSALYLCASSWGGPRSSTDTQYFGPGTRLTVL.

This sequence joins TRBV2 and TRBJ1-3; TRBD1 aligns across 7 bases. Germline V gene sequence: CDR1 SNHLY, CDR2 FYNNEI. V shed 6 bases and J 0 bases; nucleotides not matched to a gene: 8. This CDR3 is 16 amino acids long. As DNA, the CDR3 is TGTGCCAGCAGCATACAGGGGACCTTCTCTGGAAACACCATATATTTT. Translating gives CASSIQGTFSGNTIYF.

The chain links TRBV19 to TRBJ1-6, with TRBD1 as a possible D gene (5 bases). This CDR3 region has 16 residues. V lost 3 bases and J 3 bases, leaving 12 bases between the germline ends. The germline V gene has CDR1 LNHDA and CDR2 SQIVND (reference sequence). The CDR3 nucleotides are TGTGCCAGTAGTATGCCTACAGGAGACTATAATTCACCCCTCCACTTT. Its translation: CASSMPTGDYNSPLHF. The whole variable domain, remainder taken from reference TRBV19 and TRBJ1-6, is DGGITQSPKYLFRKEGQNVTLSCEQNLNHDAMYWYRQDPGQGLRLIYYSQIVNDFQKGDIAEGYSVSREKKESFPLTVTSAQKNPTAFYLCASSMPTGDYNSPLHFGNGTRLTVT.

The gene calls are TRBV5-4 and TRBJ2-3; 8 bases are shared with TRBD1. Germline CDR1 reads SGHNT; CDR2 reads YYREEE (reference sequence). With 3 bases clipped from V and 1 base from J, the junction kept 1 base outside the gene matches. The CDR3 consists of 14 residues. In nucleotides, the CDR3 is TGTGCCAGCAGCTGGGACAGGCGCACAGATACGCAGTATTTT. Translation: CASSWDRRTDTQYF.

The rearrangement links TRBV6-2 or TRBV6-3 to TRBJ1-5; 7 bases match TRBD1. This CDR3 contains 15 residues. Trimming cost V 2 bases and J 9 bases; bases outside gene matches: 10. Germline assignment: CDR1 MNHEY and CDR2 SVGEGT. The CDR3 here is CASSYHRQGSWPQHF. As DNA, the CDR3 is TGTGCCAGCAGTTACCACAGACAGGGAAGTTGGCCCCAGCATTTT.

The rearrangement uses TRBV29-1 and TRBJ2-7, with D perhaps matching TRBD2 (5 bases). The CDR3 extends over 10 amino acids. V was shortened by 4 bases and J by 5 bases, with 6 bases between the two germline ends. CDR1 SQVTM and CDR2 ANQGSEA come from the germline V gene. As DNA, the CDR3 is TGCAGCGTTGGAGGGCACGAGCAGTACTTC. This codes for CSVGGHEQYF.

This clone came up a few times. The CDR3: CASREGRKSSGNTIYF. Here the CDR3 DNA reads TGTGCCAGCAGGGAGGGACGGAAAAGCTCTGGAAACACCATATATTTT. This sequence joins TRBV6-6 and TRBJ1-3, with D possibly being TRBD1 (5 bases). V was trimmed by 6 bases and J by 0 bases, leaving 15 bases between them. This CDR3 region has 16 residues. The V gene's germline CDR1 is MNHNY and CDR2 SVGAGI (reference sequence).

The chain couples TRBV19 to TRBJ1-2; TRBD1 agrees at 9 bases. This CDR3 is 14 amino acids long. Germline V lookup: CDR1 LNHDA, CDR2 SQIVND (reference sequence). V lost 5 bases, J lost 4 bases, and 5 bases stayed unmatched. The CDR3 sequence is CASSEDRGFYGYTF. CDR3 coding DNA: TGTGCCAGTAGTGAGGACAGGGGCTTCTATGGCTACACCTTC. Full variable domain (remainder filled in from reference TRBV19 and TRBJ1-2): DGGITQSPKYLFRKEGQNVTLSCEQNLNHDAMYWYRQDPGQGLRLIYYSQIVNDFQKGDIAEGYSVSREKKESFPLTVTSAQKNPTAFYLCASSEDRGFYGYTFGSGTRLTVV.